This record concerns one T cell receptor beta chain sequence. Seattle enrolled patients during active infection and tracked them longitudinally. TCRdb's table, derived via immunoSEQ multiplex PCR, lists solely in-frame clones and lacks some. Of 160,000 or so clones listed, around nine tenths were seen once; the top ten hold 10%. The sample comes from a study of blood T cell repertoires in COVID-19. Across the study: PBMCs, B-cell-depleted T cells, or T cells provided the cDNA or gDNA that made up the material.

Germline CDR1 and CDR2: SGHDN and FVKESK. CDR3 length equals 12 residues. The ends were cut back, 1 base at V and 3 bases at J, with 3 bases in the middle. The chain has TRBV14 and TRBJ1-1; D call uncertain. The sequenced sample was peripheral blood. The TCR originated in a woman in her seventies with COVID-19, enrolled during active disease. CDR3: CASSQAYTEAFF. CDR3 coding DNA: TGTGCCAGCAGCCAAGCGTACACTGAAGCTTTCTTT.